This T cell receptor (beta chain) was found in a study of identical twins. CDR3 size: 12 residues. Germline V lookup: CDR1 ENHRY, CDR2 SYGVKD. Trimming left V 0 bases short and J 7 bases short, with 4 bases between. MiXCR, run by TCRdb on the 5' RACE reads, gives a single entry per CDR3 protein. The data show 500,000 to 650,000 distinct CDR3 sequences, around 7.5% seen once. This same sample was also taken into another study, of yellow fever vaccine responses in identical twins.

The sequence came from a woman under 30 in good health. Sequencing was done on a sample of PBMCs. The V and J genes are TRBV10-3 and TRBJ1-5; no clear D. The CDR3 loop is CAISESGQPQHF. The DNA of the CDR3 is TGTGCCATCAGTGAGTCTGGCCAGCCCCAGCATTTT.